The 21 T cell receptor beta chains below were found in one sample sequenced in a study of blood T cell repertoires in COVID-19. Data came from immunoSEQ multiplex PCR; TCRdb stores just in-frame clones and leaves some out. The table lists about 220,000 clones, approximately 85% of them singletons. The sample was peripheral blood. The receptors derive from a woman aged 70-85 years with acute or convalescent COVID-19.

The chain couples TRBV6-6 to TRBJ2-2; 8 nucleotides match TRBD2. CDR1 and CDR2 (germline): MNHNY, SVGAGI (reference sequence). CDR3 length: 14 amino acids. After removal of 6 bases from V and 5 bases from J, the junction contained 5 bases not matched to a gene. The CDR3 DNA follows: TGTGCCAGCAGCCGCCGGGAGGGGACCGGGGAGCTGTTTTTT. This translates into CASSRREGTGELFF.

The rearrangement joins TRBV24-1 to TRBJ1-2; 10 bases agree with TRBD1. CDR3 size: 14 residues. Germline trimming cut 7 bases from V and 6 bases from J; bases unmatched to any gene: 7. Germline V gives CDR1 KGHDR, CDR2 SFDVKD. DNA for the CDR3: TGTGCCACCAGCCCGGGACAGGGGAAACATGGCTACACCTTC. This translates into CATSPGQGKHGYTF.

The gene calls are TRBV11-2 and TRBJ1-1; the D is unclear. Trimming pared 2 bases from V and 1 base from J, leaving 5 bases between. Germline V CDR1 and CDR2: SGHAT, FQNNGV. The CDR3 runs 13 residues. In DNA, the CDR3 is TGTGCCAGCAGCTTAACGGGGAACACTGAAGCTTTCTTT. The encoded protein is CASSLTGNTEAFF.

This clone was recorded once. The chain carries TRBV28 and TRBJ1-2; TRBD1 matches 8 bases. V shed 2 bases, J shed 8 bases, and the junction held 13 bases outside the gene matches. Germline V lookup: CDR1 MDHEN, CDR2 SYDVKM. This CDR3 is 16 amino acids long. CDR3 region: CASSLPPRTGRRGYTF. The CDR3 DNA sequence: TGTGCCAGCAGTTTACCCCCGCGGACAGGGCGGAGGGGCTACACCTTC.

The chain employs TRBV5-4 and TRBJ2-7, with 8 bases that match TRBD1. Germline V gives CDR1 SGHNT, CDR2 YYREEE (reference sequence). V shed 0 bases and J 6 bases; nucleotides not matched to a gene: 5. The CDR3 has 14 residues. As DNA, the CDR3 is TGTGCCAGCAGCTTGGCGGACAGGGCTAGCGAGCAGTACTTC. Translating it yields CASSLADRASEQYF.

The gene calls are TRBV10-3 and TRBJ2-1; 11 bases agree with TRBD2. Germline assignment: CDR1 ENHRY and CDR2 SYGVKD. The CDR3 length is 16 residues. J lost 0 bases, V lost 6 bases, and 4 bases had no gene match. CDR3 sequence: CAIRGTSGSSYNEQFF. The CDR3 nucleotides read TGTGCCATCAGAGGGACTAGCGGAAGCTCCTACAATGAGCAGTTCTTC.

V usage is TRBV7-9 and J usage is TRBJ1-4; D is undetermined. Germline CDR1 reads SEHNR; CDR2 reads FQNEAQ (reference sequence). The CDR3 covers 13 residues. The V end lost 4 bases, the J end lost 8 bases, and 11 bases lay between the germline ends. CDR3: CASSSDGWEKLFF. For the CDR3, the DNA is TGTGCCAGCAGCTCAGACGGGTGGGAAAAACTGTTTTTT.

V is TRBV3-1 (or the pseudogene TRBV3-2) and J is TRBJ1-4; D remains unclear. Germline CDR1 LGHDT, CDR2 YNNKEL (reference sequence). CDR3 length: 16 residues. V lost 0 bases, J lost 7 bases, and 15 bases lay in between. CDR3 coding DNA: TGTGCCAGCAGCCAAGAATTGACAAAACGGGGTGAAAAACTGTTTTTT. Translation: CASSQELTKRGEKLFF.

The chain joins TRBV6-1 to TRBJ2-4; perhaps TRBD1 as D (6 bases). Trimming stripped 4 bases from V and 0 bases from J, with 13 bases between. CDR3 length equals 16 residues. The germline V gene encodes CDR1 MNHNS and CDR2 SASEGT. The CDR3 loop is CASSGTVLLAKNIQYF. The CDR3 bases are TGTGCCAGCAGTGGGACAGTCCTACTAGCCAAAAACATTCAGTACTTC.

This clone was detected once. Germline is not matched at one junction end, which may reflect a read error. The V call is TRBV9, the J call TRBJ1-2; no clear D gene. The CDR3 sequence is 17 residues long. Germline V lookup: CDR1 SGDLS, CDR2 YYNGEE. CDR3 DNA: TGTGCCAGCAGCGCGCCGACCTCCTCTCTAACTAAGTATGGCTACACCTTC. Amino acid sequence: CASSAPTSSLTKYGYTF.

The V and J genes are TRBV10-1 and TRBJ1-1; D is possibly TRBD1 (5 bases). V was cut by 0 bases and J by 4 bases, with 9 bases left in between. The CDR3 consists of 14 residues. Germline values: CDR1 WNHNN, CDR2 SYGVQD (reference sequence). The CDR3 reads CASSESGGVTEAFF. CDR3 bases: TGCGCCAGCAGTGAGTCGGGGGGGGTCACTGAAGCTTTCTTT.

The chain combines TRBV24-1 with TRBJ2-7; TRBD2 is a possible D gene (6 bases). Germline V gene sequence: CDR1 KGHDR, CDR2 SFDVKD. This CDR3 comprises 16 residues. Trimming took 4 bases from V and 1 from J, leaving 16 bases between them. The CDR3 coding sequence is TGTGCCACCAGTGACTACGGAGGGCAGGGATCCTACGAGCAGTACTTC. Translating gives CATSDYGGQGSYEQYF.

This chain connects TRBV15 to TRBJ1-1, with 8 bases aligning to TRBD1. The CDR3 totals 17 residues. Germline CDR1 and CDR2: LNHNV and YYDKDF (reference sequence). V lost 2 bases, J lost 4 bases, and 12 bases stayed unmatched. The DNA for the CDR3 is TGTGCCACCAGCAGATTCCAGGGGGCGGGCTGGGGCACTGAAGCTTTCTTT. As protein: CATSRFQGAGWGTEAFF.

The CDR3 region has the DNA TGCGCCAGCAGCCACCGGGACAGTACTAACTATGGCTACACCTTC. This gives the protein CASSHRDSTNYGYTF. The chain is built from TRBV5-1 and TRBJ1-2; TRBD1 matches 7 bases. The CDR3 runs 15 residues. Germline V CDR1 and CDR2: SGHRS, YFSETQ. The ends lost 4 bases at V and 0 bases at J; junction bases unmatched: 6.

The CDR3 protein is CASSLSTATNEKLFF. In DNA form, the CDR3 reads TGTGCCAGCAGTTTATCTACCGCAACTAATGAAAAACTGTTTTTT. This chain uses TRBV28 with TRBJ1-4, with no clear D. Between the trimmed V and J ends, which lost 1 base and 0 bases, there was a span of 6 bases. This CDR3 region has 15 residues. Germline V gene sequence: CDR1 MDHEN, CDR2 SYDVKM.

The chain recombines TRBV6-5 with TRBJ1-5, with D perhaps matching TRBD1 (5 bases). Trimming took 6 bases from V and 0 from J, leaving 9 bases between them. The CDR3 is made up of 14 amino acids. CDR1 is MNHEY and CDR2 is SVGAGI in the germline V gene. The CDR3 nucleotides read TGTGCCAGCAGCGCGGGACGTAGCAATCAGCCCCAGCATTTT. It codes for CASSAGRSNQPQHF.

V gene TRBV19 combines with J gene TRBJ1-2; D possibly corresponds to TRBD1 (6 bases). CDR3 length equals 13 residues. The germline V gene has CDR1 LNHDA and CDR2 SQIVND (reference sequence). V was trimmed by 2 bases and J by 6 bases, leaving 10 bases between them. CDR3 loop: CASSINREHGYTF. The DNA of the CDR3 is TGTGCCAGTAGTATAAACAGGGAGCATGGCTACACCTTC.

J is TRBJ1-1 and V is TRBV3-1 (or the pseudogene TRBV3-2); no definite D call. The length of the CDR3 is 14 residues. V dropped 1 base and J dropped 3 bases, with 9 bases sitting between them. In germline, CDR1 is LGHDT, CDR2 YNNKEL (reference sequence). This chain's CDR3 is CASSQGQTYTEAFF. Here the CDR3 DNA reads TGTGCCAGCAGCCAAGGTCAGACTTACACTGAAGCTTTCTTT.

The chain couples TRBV4-2 to TRBJ1-3, with 7 bases matching TRBD1. The germline V gene encodes CDR1 LGHNA and CDR2 YNFKEQ. This CDR3 spans 14 amino acids. J lost 1 base, V lost 5 bases, and 2 bases had no gene match. DNA for the CDR3: TGTGCCAGCAGCAACAGGGGTTCTGGAAACACCATATATTTT. Translating it yields CASSNRGSGNTIYF.

The chain employs TRBV5-1 and TRBJ2-5; 8 positions match TRBD1. CDR3 length equals 14 residues. Germline CDR1 SGHRS, CDR2 YFSETQ. The junction had 7 bases not matched to a gene; V was cut back by 6 bases and J by 3 bases. CDR3 in DNA: TGCGCCAGCACCCAGGGGGCTATCGAAGAGACCCAGTACTTC. Translating it yields CASTQGAIEETQYF.

The chain has TRBV5-6 and TRBJ2-7; the D gene is possibly TRBD2 (7 bases). Germline lookup yields CDR1 SGHDT and CDR2 YYEEEE. With 2 bases removed from V and 4 bases from J, the gap between germline ends came to 22 bases. There are 17 residues in the CDR3. CDR3: CASSFRGAQIVLYEQYF. The CDR3 DNA is TGTGCCAGCAGCTTCCGGGGGGCGCAAATTGTTCTGTACGAGCAGTACTTC.